These 9 T cell receptor beta chains came from one sample sequenced in a study of immune cell composition in non-small cell lung cancer (dated 2017 in TCRdb). Receptor libraries were prepared by the immunoSEQ multiplex PCR assay. Here the immuneACCESS table is served through TCRdb, limited to in-frame sequences with V and J called. Missing clones are a known gap in these copies; in checked studies unresolved V genes cover under half, and the rest lacks a known reason. The sample has 3,900 or so clones on record, about four fifths of them singletons. The top ten clonotypes cover less than 10% of the sample. Normal lung samples came from the same patient and were non-adjacent lung tissue collected as far from the tumour as possible, with a minimum distance of 3 cm. The source material was non-adjacent lung tissue. The receptor set was obtained from a human donor with non-small cell lung cancer.

This chain connects TRBV5-4 to TRBJ2-7; 10 positions match TRBD1. This CDR3 is 14 amino acids long. Germline CDR1 is SGHNT and CDR2 is YYREEE (reference sequence). V was pared by 4 bases and J by 5 bases, with 6 bases of the junction left unmatched. CDR3 bases: TGTGCCAGCAGCAACCCGGGACAGGGGAACGAGCAGTACTTC. Residues: CASSNPGQGNEQYF. The entire variable domain, with the rest obtained from reference TRBV5-4 and TRBJ2-7, is as follows: ETGVTQSPTHLIKTRGQQVTLRCSSQSGHNTVSWYQQALGQGPQFIFQYYREEENGRGNFPPRFSGLQFPNYSSELNVNALELDDSALYLCASSNPGQGNEQYFGPGTRLTVT.

The rearrangement uses TRBV11-2 and TRBJ2-3; 7 positions match TRBD2. With V trimmed by 6 bases and J by 5 bases, 14 bases remained unmatched. CDR1 and CDR2 from the germline V gene are SGHAT and FQNNGV. The CDR3 consists of 16 residues. The CDR3 sequence is CASRIGVRGRGDTQYF. CDR3 coding DNA: TGTGCCAGCAGAATCGGGGTGCGTGGGAGGGGAGATACGCAGTATTTT.

The chain joins TRBV29-1 to TRBJ2-5; 8 bases align to TRBD2. CDR3 length: 13 residues. V shed 5 bases and J 1 base; nucleotides not matched to a gene: 3. CDR1 SQVTM and CDR2 ANQGSEA come from the germline V gene. For the CDR3, the DNA is TGCAGCGTTCTGCGGGAGGCCCAAGAGACCCAGTACTTC. It specifies CSVLREAQETQYF. Based on the CDR3 plus reference TRBV29-1 and TRBJ2-5, the full variable domain is SAVISQKPSRDICQRGTSLTIQCQVDSQVTMMFWYRQQPGQSLTLIATANQGSEATYESGFVIDKFPISRPNLTFSTLTVSNMSPEDSSIYLCSVLREAQETQYFGPGTRLLVL.

The V and J genes are TRBV7-9 and TRBJ2-1; D may be TRBD1 (5 bases). Trimming pared 3 bases from V and 3 bases from J, leaving 12 bases between. In germline, CDR1 is SEHNR, CDR2 FQNEAQ (reference sequence). There are 15 residues in the CDR3. The DNA for the CDR3 is TGTGCCAGCAGCTTGGGGCGGCCCCTCTACAATGAGCAGTTCTTC. This codes for CASSLGRPLYNEQFF.

The rearrangement joins TRBV4-1 to TRBJ1-5; D unclear. Germline CDR1 MGHRA, CDR2 YSYEKL. V gave up 4 bases and J gave up 7 bases, with 23 bases separating them. This CDR3 has 17 amino acids. The CDR3 reads CASSPFYISGRDQPQHF. As DNA, the CDR3 is TGCGCCAGCAGCCCTTTCTATATCTCAGGTAGAGACCAGCCCCAGCATTTT.

The chain links TRBV19 to TRBJ1-3; unclear D gene. The germline V gene encodes CDR1 LNHDA and CDR2 SQIVND (reference sequence). V gave up 7 bases and J gave up 0 bases, with 16 bases separating them. There are 16 residues in the CDR3. CDR3 in amino acids: CASMEENRYSGNTIYF. Written as DNA, the CDR3 is TGTGCCAGTATGGAGGAGAACAGATACTCTGGAAACACCATATATTTT.

The chain employs TRBV27 and TRBJ1-5; TRBD1 aligns across 8 bases. Germline V lookup: CDR1 MNHEY, CDR2 SMNVEV (reference sequence). V lost 5 bases and J lost 0; bases outside the gene matches: 9. The CDR3 length is 17 residues. The CDR3 protein is CASSPGQGGNSNQPQHF. In DNA form, the CDR3 reads TGTGCCAGCAGTCCTGGACAGGGCGGGAATAGCAATCAGCCCCAGCATTTT.

The V call is TRBV7-9, the J call TRBJ2-5, with 7 bases fitting TRBD1. V shed 2 bases, J shed 4 bases, and the junction held 7 bases outside the gene matches. This CDR3 comprises 15 residues. CDR1 SEHNR and CDR2 FQNEAQ come from the germline V gene (reference sequence). The CDR3 sequence is CASSLIGAGGETQYF. The CDR3 DNA reads TGTGCCAGCAGCTTAATCGGGGCAGGGGGAGAGACCCAGTACTTC.

The V gene is TRBV6-5, the J gene TRBJ2-3; D is perhaps TRBD1 (5 bases). CDR3 length equals 13 residues. V shed 2 bases and J shed 5 bases, with 8 bases lying between them. The germline CDR1 and CDR2 sequences are MNHEY and SVGAGI. The CDR3 is CASSYLQGDTQYF. The CDR3 DNA is TGTGCCAGCAGTTACCTTCAGGGAGATACGCAGTATTTT.